This TCR beta chain was observed in a study of shared T cell receptors in the human thymus. Profiled with immunoSEQ multiplex PCR; TCRdb holds only in-frame clones, not every one. The data show about 380,000 clones, over 90% seen once. There are 15 residues in the CDR3. The germline V gene has CDR1 LGHNA and CDR2 YSLEER. V shed 3 bases and J shed 0 bases, with 12 bases lying between them. The sample was thymocytes. The TCR sequence derives from a human donor. The chain is built from TRBV4-3 and TRBJ2-7; perhaps TRBD1 as D (6 bases). CDR3 sequence (DNA): TGCGCCAGCAGCCATGCGACAGGTAGCTCCTACGAGCAGTACTTC. Translated: CASSHATGSSYEQYF.